This T cell receptor (beta chain) appears in the sequencing data of a study of blood T cells in healthy people across ages. Then a second PCR, running roughly 7 to 12 cycles, was carried out with a sample-barcoded 5' primer and a J-beta primer mix. Each CDR3 protein is one row after TCRdb ran MiXCR on the 5' RACE reads. The data show over 1,300,000 distinct CDR3 sequences, approximately 59% seen once. This CDR3 comprises 17 residues. Trimming removed 6 bases at V and 8 bases at J, with 29 bases between. Germline CDR1 is DFQATT and CDR2 is SNEGSKA (reference sequence). As concerns this clonotype: Its antigen remains unidentified.

Isolating PBMCs gave at least 6.5 million of these cells per sample. Overall study results and limits: Per-million-T-cell TCR beta diversity fell roughly linearly with age. Naive CD4+ cell counts and diversity both ran higher in long-lived than in aged donors.

Sequencing used blood. The rearrangement links TRBV20-1 to TRBJ2-1; tentatively, D is TRBD2 (6 bases). The TCR originated in a man in his late teens or twenties in good health. As DNA, the CDR3 is TGCAGTGCCGGGGATAGCGGACGCAGAGTCGCGCGTTATGAGCAGTTCTTC. Its protein product is CSAGDSGRRVARYEQFF.